This T cell receptor beta chain was captured by sequencing in a study of shared clonotypes between healthy human individuals. This clone was counted once. The data were produced by immunoSEQ multiplex PCR, yet TCRdb's version contains in-frame clones alone and is incomplete. The sample has approximately 470,000 clones; roughly 80% are singletons. Sequenced: PBMCs. The receptor's source is a woman aged 40 to 55 in good health. Some clones in this sample may be carry-over from other donors' samples.

The CDR3: CASRLAGVQETQYF. The CDR3 DNA reads TGTGCCAGCAGGCTAGCGGGAGTTCAAGAGACCCAGTACTTC. V usage is TRBV7-9 and J usage is TRBJ2-5; TRBD2 matches at 10 bases. The V gene end was trimmed by 6 bases and the J gene end by 2 bases; junction bases not matched to a gene: 3. Per germline, CDR1 SEHNR and CDR2 FQNEAQ (reference sequence). The CDR3 sequence is 14 residues long.